A single sample gave rise to the 11 T cell receptor beta chains below, sequenced in a study of T cells after yellow fever vaccination. TCRdb independently ran MiXCR on the 5' RACE reads; one entry per CDR3 protein. This sample has roughly 350,000 distinct CDR3 sequences, with over 4% found just once. Specimen: PBMCs, collected 5 days after the yellow fever booster vaccination. Source of these receptors: a man aged 18 to 30 who received the YFV17D yellow fever vaccine.

This sequence joins TRBV15 and TRBJ2-5; D is possibly TRBD1 (6 bases). The germline V gene has CDR1 LNHNV and CDR2 YYDKDF (reference sequence). This CDR3 spans 14 amino acids. Between the trimmed V and J ends, which lost 3 bases and 1 base, there was a span of 9 bases. Here the CDR3 reads CATSSRGTQETQYF. CDR3 in DNA: TGTGCCACCAGCAGCAGGGGAACCCAAGAGACCCAGTACTTC.

The chain couples TRBV11-2 to TRBJ2-1, with TRBD2 matching 8 bases. The V and J ends lost 5 bases and 3 bases, in that order; junction bases with no gene match: 9. CDR3 size: 16 residues. The germline V gene has CDR1 SGHAT and CDR2 FQNNGV. CDR3 loop: CASSPIRGGDYNEQFF. The CDR3 DNA sequence: TGTGCCAGCAGCCCCATTCGGGGGGGCGACTACAATGAGCAGTTCTTC.

This clonotype has more than one count but fewer than ten. The V call is TRBV19, the J call TRBJ1-1, with D perhaps TRBD1 (5 bases). The germline gives CDR1 LNHDA, CDR2 SQIVND (reference sequence). CDR3 length: 14 amino acids. Trimming pared 6 bases from V and 7 bases from J, leaving 18 bases between. CDR3 protein: CASRDTGVLDEAFF. The CDR3 DNA reads as TGTGCCAGTAGAGATACGGGGGTTCTAGATGAAGCTTTCTTT. Combining the CDR3 with reference TRBV19 and TRBJ1-1 gives the whole variable domain DGGITQSPKYLFRKEGQNVTLSCEQNLNHDAMYWYRQDPGQGLRLIYYSQIVNDFQKGDIAEGYSVSREKKESFPLTVTSAQKNPTAFYLCASRDTGVLDEAFFGQGTRLTVV.

The chain links TRBV5-1 to TRBJ1-1; the match to TRBD1 covers 10 bases. This CDR3 comprises 15 residues. From germline, CDR1 is SGHRS and CDR2 YFSETQ. The junction had 2 bases not matched to a gene; V was cut back by 0 bases and J by 3 bases. The CDR3 region is CASSLGTGGDTEAFF. CDR3 DNA sequence: TGCGCCAGCAGCTTGGGGACAGGGGGGGACACTGAAGCTTTCTTT.

A few counts support this clonotype. The rearrangement uses TRBV29-1 and TRBJ1-4; D is undetermined. The CDR3 runs to 11 residues. Germline V gene sequence: CDR1 SQVTM, CDR2 ANQGSEA. V dropped 8 bases and J dropped 8 bases, with 12 bases sitting between them. The CDR3 DNA sequence: TGCAGCACGCCGGTCGGCGAAAAACTGTTTTTT. Translation gives CSTPVGEKLFF.

The chain carries TRBV7-2 and TRBJ1-2; TRBD1 agrees at 7 bases. The CDR3 spans 14 residues. CDR1 and CDR2 (germline): SGHTA, FQGNSA. The V gene end was trimmed by 4 bases and the J gene end by 3 bases; junction bases not matched to a gene: 5. The CDR3 loop is CASSSMTGYYGYTF. The CDR3 DNA reads TGTGCCAGCAGCTCAATGACAGGGTACTATGGCTACACCTTC. Looking up the rest from reference TRBV7-2 and TRBJ1-2 gives the full variable domain: GAGVSQSPSNKVTEKGKDVELRCDPISGHTALYWYRQSLGQGLEFLIYFQGNSAPDKSGLPSDRFSAERTGGSVSTLTIQRTQQEDSAVYLCASSSMTGYYGYTFGSGTRLTVV.

The DNA of the CDR3 is TGTGCCAGCAGTTACTCCAGCGGGGGGGAGACCCAGTACTTC. This gives the protein CASSYSSGGETQYF. The V gene is TRBV6-5, the J gene TRBJ2-5; 9 nucleotides match TRBD2. CDR1 is MNHEY and CDR2 is SVGAGI in the germline V gene. The CDR3 has 14 amino acids. The J segment lost 5 bases and the V segment lost 0 bases, leaving 1 base of the junction unmatched.

This clonotype was detected a few times. The chain has TRBV7-9 and TRBJ2-7; D is possibly TRBD2 (6 bases). The CDR3 covers 15 residues. Looked up from germline, CDR1 is SEHNR and CDR2 is FQNEAQ (reference sequence). Trimming left V 2 bases short and J 6 bases short, with 17 bases between. This chain's CDR3 is CASSLKIGGMGEQYF. The CDR3 DNA reads TGTGCCAGCAGCTTAAAAATTGGGGGGATGGGCGAGCAGTACTTC.

This clonotype was seen a few times. The chain joins TRBV10-3 to TRBJ1-1, with TRBD1 identical over 10 bases. J gave up 5 bases and V 6 bases, and 9 bases lay outside the gene matches. The length of the CDR3 is 15 residues. CDR1 and CDR2 from the germline V gene are ENHRY and SYGVKD. The CDR3 nucleotides are TGTGCCATCAGGGCCCGGGGGACAGGGGTAACTGAAGCTTTCTTT. It specifies CAIRARGTGVTEAFF.

The sample holds many counts of this clonotype. The chain links TRBV6-1 to TRBJ1-2; 7 bases line up with TRBD1. Germline V gene sequence: CDR1 MNHNS, CDR2 SASEGT. V lost 6 bases and J lost 5; bases outside the gene matches: 9. The CDR3 extends over 14 amino acids. Here the CDR3 DNA reads TGTGCCAGCAGAACCGGGACAGCCCCATATGGCTACACCTTC. Protein sequence: CASRTGTAPYGYTF.

This clonotype was seen at least ten times. V is TRBV20-1 and J is TRBJ1-5; D might be TRBD1 (5 bases). Germline lookup yields CDR1 DFQATT and CDR2 SNEGSKA (reference sequence). The CDR3 consists of 13 residues. V lost 3 bases and J 9 bases, leaving 15 bases between the germline ends. The CDR3 coding sequence is TGCAGTGCTAGCTCTGTGCAGGGACGGCCCCAGCATTTT. Translating gives CSASSVQGRPQHF.